This T cell receptor beta chain came from a study of cytomegalovirus exposure and HLA in healthy donors. Whole-study results and caveats: In a later analysis, V- and J-gene trimming of beta chains associated with a DCLRE1C missense variant, replicated independently. V segments that were indistinguishable, TRBV6-2 and TRBV6-3 among them, were omitted from analysis. Most TCR beta V segments were productive about 90% or about 30% of the time in an earlier analysis.

Primers for the PCR totalled 60 Vbeta and 13 Jbeta. Method: immunoSEQ multiplex PCR; TCRdb's copy keeps in-frame clones and lacks some. The sample includes fewer than 110,000 clones, approximately 85% of them seen just once. Germline loops: CDR1 SGHVS, CDR2 FQNEAQ. V lost 7 bases and J 0 bases, leaving 18 bases between the germline ends. This CDR3 comprises 16 residues. A remark on this clone: The antigen is undetermined.

This chain joins TRBV7-8 and TRBJ2-5; D possibly corresponds to TRBD1 (7 bases). The receptor's source is a young man in good health and CMV-seronegative. The specimen sequenced was PBMCs. The CDR3 here is CASNVRRGPYQETQYF. In DNA form, the CDR3 reads TGTGCCAGCAACGTCCGGAGGGGGCCCTACCAAGAGACCCAGTACTTC.